Below are 12 T cell receptor beta chains sequenced from a single sample in a study of CD8+ T cells in alopecia areata. Reverse transcription of extracted RNA yielded cDNA, which provided the sequencing template. The table came from immunoSEQ multiplex PCR; TCRdb's copy has only in-frame clones and leaves some out. The sample lists around 190,000 clones, 60% to 70% occurring once. The treatment here: oral pan-JAK inhibitor, 5-10 mg twice daily. Source: CD4+ T cells sorted from blood, taken at week 4, from a patient treated with tofacitinib. These receptors were obtained from a human donor with alopecia areata.

This clone came up once. The J gene is TRBJ2-3, the V gene TRBV28; the D is unclear. The germline V gene has CDR1 MDHEN and CDR2 SYDVKM. Deletions cut 5 bases from V and 0 bases from J, with 12 bases between. The CDR3 has 15 amino acids. As DNA, the CDR3 is TGTGCCAGCAGTGCTTCGGAGTTAAGCACAGATACGCAGTATTTT. This translates into CASSASELSTDTQYF.

The V and J genes are TRBV30 and TRBJ1-1, with D hard to call. CDR1 GTSNPN and CDR2 SVGIG come from the germline V gene (reference sequence). The CDR3 is 12 residues long. Trimming shortened V by 3 bases and J by 1 base, and 6 bases separated the two germline ends. The CDR3: CAWRDTNTEAFF. CDR3 coding DNA: TGTGCCTGGAGAGACACGAACACTGAAGCTTTCTTT.

The chain joins TRBV2 to TRBJ2-2; 7 positions agree with TRBD1. Germline CDR1 is SNHLY and CDR2 is FYNNEI. Trimming at V came to 6 bases and at J to 6 bases, leaving 7 bases not matched to a gene. The CDR3 extends over 14 amino acids. The CDR3 DNA reads as TGTGCCAGCAGGGAGGACAGGCGGCCCGGGGAGCTGTTTTTT. Residues: CASREDRRPGELFF.

The chain uses TRBV4-2 and TRBJ2-2; a possible D gene is TRBD1 (6 bases). V lost 4 bases, J lost 5 bases, and 20 bases lay in between. The CDR3 is made up of 17 amino acids. From germline, CDR1 is LGHNA and CDR2 YNFKEQ. CDR3 residues: CASSREHRTVKTGELFF. CDR3 coding DNA: TGTGCCAGCAGCCGAGAGCACAGGACAGTTAAAACCGGGGAGCTGTTTTTT.

V gene TRBV11-2 combines with J gene TRBJ2-2, with D tentatively TRBD1 (6 bases). The V gene's germline CDR1 is SGHAT and CDR2 FQNNGV. Trimming shortened V by 5 bases and J by 2 bases, and 12 bases separated the two germline ends. CDR3 length: 15 residues. CDR3 amino acids: CASSTPDRNTGELFF. Here the CDR3 DNA reads TGTGCCAGCAGCACCCCGGACAGAAACACCGGGGAGCTGTTTTTT.

The V and J genes are TRBV7-2 and TRBJ2-5; D may be TRBD2 (6 bases). The germline CDR1 and CDR2 sequences are SGHTA and FQGNSA. V was shortened by 5 bases and J by 1 base, with 14 bases between the two germline ends. The CDR3 totals 15 residues. For the CDR3, the DNA is TGTGCCAGCAGCCCTTATCCGGGACTCCAAGAGACCCAGTACTTC. It codes for CASSPYPGLQETQYF.

In its sample, this clone was seen a few times. The chain is built from TRBV11-2 and TRBJ2-1; D unresolved. The length of the CDR3 is 11 residues. Germline loops: CDR1 SGHAT, CDR2 FQNNGV. V lost 2 bases and J 7 bases, leaving 3 bases between the germline ends. The CDR3 bases are TGTGCCAGCAGCTTACTGAATGAGCAGTTCTTC. Translation: CASSLLNEQFF.

The chain recombines TRBV7-3 with TRBJ2-3; D is possibly TRBD2 (5 bases). There are 13 residues in the CDR3. The germline V gene encodes CDR1 SGHTA and CDR2 FQGTGA. Trimming cost V 3 bases and J 5 bases, with 9 bases left between them. This chain's CDR3 is CASSFSRGDTQYF. In DNA form, the CDR3 reads TGTGCCAGCAGCTTTAGCCGGGGAGATACGCAGTATTTT.

This sequence joins TRBV30 and TRBJ2-3; 7 positions match TRBD1. V lost 4 bases, J lost 3 bases, and 13 bases stayed unmatched. The CDR3 runs to 16 residues. Germline values: CDR1 GTSNPN, CDR2 SVGIG (reference sequence). The CDR3 loop reads CAWTLRGGAFTDTQYF. DNA for the CDR3: TGTGCCTGGACCTTGAGAGGGGGCGCCTTTACAGATACGCAGTATTTT.

The chain employs TRBV4-2 and TRBJ1-5; the D is unclear. The CDR3 spans 14 residues. The germline V gene has CDR1 LGHNA and CDR2 YNFKEQ. The V gene lost 3 bases and the J gene lost 0 bases, with 6 bases spanning the gap. The CDR3 sequence: CASSQDGSNQPQHF. DNA of the CDR3: TGTGCCAGCAGCCAGGACGGTAGCAATCAGCCCCAGCATTTT.

This clone showed up just a few times. J is TRBJ1-1 and V is TRBV28; D gene uncertain. CDR1 is MDHEN, CDR2 SYDVKM, per germline. This CDR3 has 15 residues. The V and J ends lost 5 bases and 5 bases respectively, with 18 bases between them. The CDR3 region is CASSPQPGSGTEAFF. The CDR3 nucleotides are TGTGCCAGCAGTCCTCAACCCGGGTCTGGGACTGAAGCTTTCTTT.

J is TRBJ2-2 and V is TRBV4-3; tentatively, D is TRBD2 (5 bases). CDR1 is LGHNA and CDR2 is YSLEER in the germline V gene. V was pared by 1 base and J by 3 bases, with 12 bases between. This CDR3 spans 16 amino acids. CDR3 bases: TGCGCCAGCAGCCAAGTCCTTAGCGCGGACACCGGGGAGCTGTTTTTT. Its protein product is CASSQVLSADTGELFF.